The T cell receptor beta chain described here comes from a study of T-cell reconstitution after alpha-beta-depleted transplantation in children. This CDR3 is built from 16 residues. Per the germline V gene, CDR1 is SGHTA and CDR2 is FQGNSA. Trimming shortened V by 5 bases and J by 0 bases, and 16 bases separated the two germline ends. Broader study findings: Hyperexpanded clones declined; after one year, newly produced T cells mostly supplied diversity. At day 60, the high TCRbeta diversity found in some patients originated from recipient T cells and thymic progenitors that had survived.

For this clonotype: Its antigen is as yet unknown.

The authors prepared the TCRbeta library with unique molecular identifiers. TCRdb reanalysed the PCR reads using MiXCR and keeps one entry per CDR3 protein. The sample shows a few hundred thousand distinct CDR3 sequences, 25% to 30% of them seen only once. V and J are TRBV7-2 and TRBJ1-2; weak D call: TRBD1 (5 bases). This specimen was PBMCs, taken before TCRalphabeta/CD19-depleted stem cell transplant. This TCR was recovered from a boy under two years old with Wiskott-Aldrich syndrome, due to receive a stem cell transplant. CDR3 sequence (DNA): TGTGCCAGCAGCCCCAGGGCACCTTTAACTAACTATGGCTACACCTTC. Its protein is CASSPRAPLTNYGYTF.